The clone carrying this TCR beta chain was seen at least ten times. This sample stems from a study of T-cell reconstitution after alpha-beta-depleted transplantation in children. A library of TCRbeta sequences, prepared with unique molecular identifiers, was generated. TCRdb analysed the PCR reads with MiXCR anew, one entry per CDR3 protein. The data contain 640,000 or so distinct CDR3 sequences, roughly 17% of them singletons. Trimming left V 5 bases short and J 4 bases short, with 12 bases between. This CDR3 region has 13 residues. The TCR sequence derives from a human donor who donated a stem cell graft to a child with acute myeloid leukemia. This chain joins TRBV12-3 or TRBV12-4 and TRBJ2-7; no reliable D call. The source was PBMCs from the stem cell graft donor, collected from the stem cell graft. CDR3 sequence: CASSGLALYEQYF. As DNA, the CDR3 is TGTGCCAGCAGTGGTCTGGCTCTGTACGAGCAGTACTTC.